Below are 12 T cell receptor beta chains sequenced from a single sample in a study of CD8 T cells in ankylosing spondylitis. TCRdb reprocessed the 5' RACE reads via MiXCR and lists one record per CDR3 protein. In the table there are 330,000 or so distinct CDR3 sequences, approximately 8.2% of which are singletons. Study-level results: A TCR beta motif of fewer than ten highly homologous variants seemed to mark ankylosing spondylitis blood.

No antigen is known for these receptors. The source material was blood, either unsorted or a sorted T cell fraction (not recorded which). All receptors derive from a male donor with ankylosing spondylitis.

The V and J genes are TRBV10-3 and TRBJ1-2; tentative D call: TRBD1 (6 bases). This CDR3 is built from 12 residues. Trimming pared 10 bases from V and 4 bases from J, leaving 13 bases between. CDR1 is ENHRY and CDR2 is SYGVKD in the germline V gene. The CDR3 region is CASYRDTYGYTF. The CDR3 nucleotides read TGTGCCAGTTACAGGGATACCTATGGCTACACCTTC.

The chain is built from TRBV7-3 and TRBJ2-4; a possible D gene is TRBD2 (7 bases). The V gene lost 2 bases and the J gene lost 8 bases, with 10 bases spanning the gap. Germline lookup yields CDR1 SGHTA and CDR2 FQGTGA. The CDR3 consists of 13 residues. The DNA of the CDR3 is TGTGCCAGCAGCTTAGAGGGGGGGGACATTCAGTACTTC. The encoded protein is CASSLEGGDIQYF. The full variable domain, with the rest looked up from reference TRBV7-3 and TRBJ2-4, is GAGVSQTPSNKVTEKGKYVELRCDPISGHTALYWYRQSLGQGPEFLIYFQGTGAADDSGLPNDRFFAVRPEGSVSTLKIQRTERGDSAVYLCASSLEGGDIQYFGAGTRLSVL.

A few counts support this clonotype. J is TRBJ2-7 and V is TRBV7-2, with TRBD1 matching over 9 bases. The CDR3 runs 14 residues. With V trimmed by 3 bases and J by 6 bases, 6 bases remained unmatched. Germline V gene data show CDR1 as SGHTA and CDR2 as FQGNSA. The CDR3 protein is CASSFAGQGSEQYF. DNA for the CDR3: TGTGCCAGCAGCTTCGCGGGACAGGGATCCGAGCAGTACTTC. Combining the CDR3 with reference TRBV7-2 and TRBJ2-7 gives the whole variable domain GAGVSQSPSNKVTEKGKDVELRCDPISGHTALYWYRQSLGQGLEFLIYFQGNSAPDKSGLPSDRFSAERTGGSVSTLTIQRTQQEDSAVYLCASSFAGQGSEQYFGPGTRLTVT.

This clonotype turned up a few times. The genes are TRBV29-1 and TRBJ2-2; no reliable D call. This CDR3 has 14 amino acids. Trimming took 7 bases from V and 1 from J, leaving 13 bases between them. CDR1 is SQVTM and CDR2 is ANQGSEA in the germline V gene. The CDR3 region has the DNA TGCAGCGCTGTCTCGCTGATGAACACCGGGGAGCTGTTTTTT. Translation: CSAVSLMNTGELFF.

The chain recombines TRBV6-2 or TRBV6-3 with TRBJ2-7, with D possibly being TRBD1 (6 bases). The V and J ends lost 6 bases and 5 bases respectively, with 11 bases between them. This CDR3 is built from 12 residues. Germline-derived CDR1 and CDR2 are MNHEY and SVGEGT. DNA for the CDR3: TGTGCCAGCAGCTATACAGGGCACGAGCAGTACTTC. It yields the protein CASSYTGHEQYF.

This chain uses TRBV15 with TRBJ2-5, with D maybe TRBD1 (6 bases). Germline V CDR1 and CDR2: LNHNV, YYDKDF (reference sequence). The CDR3 is made up of 15 amino acids. The germline V and J ends were trimmed by 1 base and 3 bases, with 12 bases remaining between them. CDR3 bases: TGTGCCACCAGCAGAGGAGGACAGATTGAAGAGACCCAGTACTTC. Translating it yields CATSRGGQIEETQYF.

This clonotype was seen a handful of times. The J gene is TRBJ1-2, the V gene TRBV3-1, with unresolved D. Per the germline V gene, CDR1 is LGHDT and CDR2 is YNNKEL (reference sequence). The CDR3 is 14 amino acids. V was clipped by 1 base and J by 2 bases, with 8 bases between them. This CDR3 is CASSQGAVNYGYTF. CDR3 sequence (DNA): TGTGCCAGCAGCCAAGGTGCCGTGAACTATGGCTACACCTTC.

This clonotype was detected only a few times. The chain carries TRBV15 and TRBJ2-7, with D possibly matching TRBD2 (6 bases). Per the germline V gene, CDR1 is LNHNV and CDR2 is YYDKDF (reference sequence). V shed 5 bases and J shed 5 bases, with 13 bases lying between them. The CDR3 has 13 residues. Written as DNA, the CDR3 is TGTGCCACCAGCCTGGGACTCCGAGACGAGCAGTACTTC. It translates to CATSLGLRDEQYF.

The chain carries TRBV20-1 and TRBJ2-5; TRBD2 agrees at 8 bases. Germline trimming cut 5 bases from V and 7 bases from J; bases unmatched to any gene: 15. The germline gives CDR1 DFQATT, CDR2 SNEGSKA (reference sequence). There are 15 residues in the CDR3. For the CDR3, the DNA is TGCAGTGCTCCCCACGGGGGGGCCACGCTCGGGACCCAGTACTTC. Protein product: CSAPHGGATLGTQYF.

This clonotype occurred a few times. CDR3 sequence reads: CASSFTGVSSYEQYF. In DNA form, the CDR3 reads TGTGCCAGCAGCTTCACAGGGGTTAGCTCCTACGAGCAGTACTTC. The rearrangement links TRBV5-6 to TRBJ2-7; 7 nucleotides line up with TRBD1. CDR1 and CDR2 from the germline V gene are SGHDT and YYEEEE. J gave up 0 bases and V 2 bases, and 5 bases lay outside the gene matches. The CDR3 has 15 residues.

V and J are TRBV25-1 and TRBJ1-1; TRBD1 might be the D (5 bases). V shed 5 bases and J shed 8 bases, with 15 bases lying between them. This CDR3 contains 13 residues. The V gene's germline CDR1 is MGHDK and CDR2 SYGVNS. The CDR3 DNA reads TGTGCCAGCAGTACGACCGGGACCTTGGAAGCTTTCTTT. Translated: CASSTTGTLEAFF.

The chain joins TRBV29-1 to TRBJ1-1; TRBD1 might be the D (6 bases). Germline V gives CDR1 SQVTM, CDR2 ANQGSEA. The CDR3 consists of 12 residues. V gave up 3 bases and J gave up 4 bases, with 9 bases separating them. The CDR3 spells CSVDGGGTEAFF. For the CDR3, the DNA is TGCAGCGTTGACGGGGGCGGCACTGAAGCTTTCTTT.